The 10 T cell receptor beta chains below were found in one sample sequenced in a study of T-cell memory formation after mild COVID-19. TCRdb itself ran the 5' RACE reads through MiXCR, one entry per CDR3 protein. The sample consists of 110,000 or so distinct CDR3 sequences, about a sixth of them appearing once. Sequencing was performed on PBMCs or a T cell subset sorted from them (not recorded which). The receptors originated from a man between 18 and 35 years old who had mild COVID-19 (a few samples of this study predate the infection). Cell type and time point are not known.

The chain carries TRBV5-1 and TRBJ1-2; a possible D gene is TRBD1 (5 bases). The germline gives CDR1 SGHRS, CDR2 YFSETQ. The CDR3 spans 13 residues. Trimming pared 5 bases from V and 7 bases from J, leaving 15 bases between. The CDR3 sequence: CASREGLKSGYTF. The DNA of the CDR3 is TGCGCCAGCAGAGAGGGACTGAAGAGTGGCTACACCTTC.

This clonotype was seen a few times. This chain connects TRBV5-1 to TRBJ2-1; 11 nucleotides align to TRBD1. CDR1 SGHRS and CDR2 YFSETQ come from the germline V gene. J was trimmed by 5 bases and V by 5 bases; bases with no gene match: 6. The CDR3 runs 15 residues. The CDR3 is CASSWGTGGHNEQFF. The CDR3 region has the DNA TGCGCCAGCAGTTGGGGGACAGGGGGGCACAATGAGCAGTTCTTC.

Only a few counts were recorded for this clonotype. This chain links TRBV5-1 with TRBJ2-5; 8 bases map to TRBD2. Germline CDR1 is SGHRS and CDR2 is YFSETQ. The J segment lost 1 base and the V segment lost 0 bases, leaving 2 bases of the junction unmatched. The CDR3 has 15 residues. The CDR3, as DNA: TGCGCCAGCAGCTTGGAGGGACTAGTCCAAGAGACCCAGTACTTC. Translating gives CASSLEGLVQETQYF.

This clonotype was counted between two and nine times. CDR3 loop: CASSLGGAAGELFF. CDR3 DNA: TGTGCCAGCAGCTTAGGCGGGGCGGCCGGGGAGCTGTTTTTT. V is TRBV7-2 and J is TRBJ2-2; D is possibly TRBD2 (6 bases). The CDR3 is made up of 14 amino acids. CDR1 and CDR2 from the germline V gene are SGHTA and FQGNSA. V was trimmed by 1 base and J by 6 bases, leaving 9 bases between them.

This clonotype occurred a few times. CDR3 sequence: CASTFQVGMTTYNEQFF. The CDR3 DNA follows: TGCGCCAGCACTTTCCAGGTCGGTATGACGACGTACAATGAGCAGTTCTTC. The chain carries TRBV4-1 and TRBJ2-1; D not resolved. The CDR3 contains 17 residues. CDR1 and CDR2 (germline): MGHRA, YSYEKL. Trimming removed 7 bases at V and 4 bases at J, with 23 bases between.

This clonotype was detected ten times or more. The DNA of the CDR3 is TGTGCCAGCAGCCGGGATTTTAAGGGCGAGCAGTACGTC. Residues: CASSRDFKGEQYV. The chain links TRBV7-2 to TRBJ2-7, with D perhaps TRBD2 (5 bases). Germline CDR1 is SGHTA and CDR2 is FQGNSA. The CDR3 runs 13 residues. Trimming cost V 5 bases and J 6 bases, with 14 bases left between them.

There are a few counts of this clonotype. The V call is TRBV4-3, the J call TRBJ2-6; D not resolved. The V end was cut by 2 bases, the J end by 0 bases, with 5 bases between. The CDR3 has 15 residues. Germline V gene sequence: CDR1 LGHNA, CDR2 YSLEER. The CDR3 DNA reads as TGCGCCAGCAGCCAATTAAGCTCTGGGGCCAACGTCCTGACTTTC. Protein product: CASSQLSSGANVLTF.

The gene calls are TRBV28 and TRBJ2-2; the D is unclear. Between the trimmed V and J ends, which lost 1 base and 5 bases, there was a span of 8 bases. Germline assignment: CDR1 MDHEN and CDR2 SYDVKM. There are 14 residues in the CDR3. DNA of the CDR3: TGTGCCAGCAGTTTATTCACGGTTACCGGGGAGCTGTTTTTT. Translating it yields CASSLFTVTGELFF.

This chain connects TRBV7-2 to TRBJ1-2, with TRBD1 matching over 7 bases. J lost 3 bases, V lost 5 bases, and 6 bases had no gene match. The germline gives CDR1 SGHTA, CDR2 FQGNSA. The CDR3 spans 14 residues. This CDR3 is CASSPGDSYYGYTF. In nucleotides, the CDR3 is TGTGCCAGCAGCCCCGGGGACAGTTACTATGGCTACACCTTC. Combining the CDR3 with reference TRBV7-2 and TRBJ1-2 gives the whole variable domain GAGVSQSPSNKVTEKGKDVELRCDPISGHTALYWYRQSLGQGLEFLIYFQGNSAPDKSGLPSDRFSAERTGGSVSTLTIQRTQQEDSAVYLCASSPGDSYYGYTFGSGTRLTVV.

The chain links TRBV28 to TRBJ1-1, with D unclear. CDR3 length: 14 amino acids. Germline loops: CDR1 MDHEN, CDR2 SYDVKM. V lost 4 bases, J lost 5 bases, and 14 bases lay in between. The CDR3 loop reads CASSYPTRRTEAFF. The CDR3 DNA reads TGTGCCAGCAGTTATCCGACAAGGAGGACTGAAGCTTTCTTT.